Reported below is one T cell receptor beta chain. Its antigen is not identified. HTBI primers from iRepertoire and Arm-PCR of CDR3 regions yielded the TCR beta libraries. MiXCR, applied by TCRdb to the multiplex PCR reads, yields one record per CDR3 protein. The sample holds roughly 500,000 distinct CDR3 sequences, under 25% seen once. The data derive from a study of regulatory T cells in long-lasting Graves disease. After removal of 2 bases from V and 6 bases from J, the junction contained 14 bases not matched to a gene. This CDR3 has 17 amino acids. Germline V gene sequence: CDR1 DFQATT, CDR2 SNEGSKA (reference sequence). Specified time point: persistent/refractory GD, antithyroid drugs over 5 years with positive TRAb. PBMCs provided the RNA from which the TCR library was made. Study results and limitations: Persistent patients shared 2,500 to 3,000 public clonotypes among themselves. Newly diagnosed patients shared fewer, at roughly 900. The study found TRBV28, TRBJ1-2 and TRBJ2-5 favored in persistent disease.

The receptor was isolated from a female donor with Graves disease. The V gene is TRBV20-1, the J gene TRBJ2-7; 12 positions match TRBD2. The sample here was peripheral blood mononuclear cells (PBMCs), taken when the disease was refractory, from a patient treated with antithyroid drugs. CDR3 amino acids: CSARNARTSGRIGEQYF. The CDR3 DNA reads TGCAGTGCTAGAAACGCCCGCACTAGCGGGAGGATTGGCGAGCAGTACTTC.